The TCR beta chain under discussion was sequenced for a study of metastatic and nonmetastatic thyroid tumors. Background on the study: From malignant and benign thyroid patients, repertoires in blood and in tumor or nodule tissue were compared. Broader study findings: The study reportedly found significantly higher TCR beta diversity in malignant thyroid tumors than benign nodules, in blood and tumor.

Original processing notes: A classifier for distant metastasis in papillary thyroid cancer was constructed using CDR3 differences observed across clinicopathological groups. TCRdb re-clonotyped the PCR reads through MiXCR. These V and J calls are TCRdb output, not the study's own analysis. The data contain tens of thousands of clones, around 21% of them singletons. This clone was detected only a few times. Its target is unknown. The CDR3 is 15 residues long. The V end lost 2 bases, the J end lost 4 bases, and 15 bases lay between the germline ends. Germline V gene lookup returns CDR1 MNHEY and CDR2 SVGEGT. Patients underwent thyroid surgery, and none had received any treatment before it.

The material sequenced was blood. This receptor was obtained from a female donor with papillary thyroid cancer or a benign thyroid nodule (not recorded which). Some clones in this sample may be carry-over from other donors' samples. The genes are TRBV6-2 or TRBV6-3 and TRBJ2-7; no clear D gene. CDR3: CASSYGATDWYEQYF. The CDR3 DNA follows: TGTGCCAGCAGTTACGGAGCGACCGATTGGTACGAGCAGTACTTC.